This T cell receptor (beta chain) was observed in a study of low-dose radiotherapy and immunotherapy resistance in tumors. Study-wide context: With fractions of 0.5 Gy given every 2 weeks, Cohort 1 accumulated a total of 6.5 Gy.

Covering alpha and beta chains, TRAV- and TRBV-specific primers were used for the first-strand cDNA. The authors ran around 20 PCR cycles to amplify TCRs with a constant-region primer and V-primer adapter. MiXCR, run by TCRdb on the reads, gives a single entry per CDR3 protein. Of some 88,000 distinct CDR3 sequences listed, under 10% are singletons. The table lists this clonotype with many counts. The time point is: before trial treatment. Every donor was treated with nivolumab, ipilimumab, aspirin, low-dose cyclophosphamide and also low-dose radiotherapy. Sequenced here: PBMCs, sampled before treatment. The sequence derives from a male donor with prostate cancer.

This CDR3 is CASAGTEITGELFF. CDR3 sequence (DNA): TGTGCCAGCGCCGGGACAGAAATCACCGGGGAGCTGTTTTTT. The chain carries TRBV21-1 and TRBJ2-2; the table's D gene call, TRBD1, was not cross checked with the DNA. TRBV21-1 is labeled a pseudogene. This CDR3 contains 14 residues.